These 26 T cell receptor beta chains share one sample of origin, sequenced in a study of tumor-infiltrating lymphocytes in oesophageal squamous cell carcinoma. One entry per CDR3 protein, called by TCRdb with MiXCR from the PCR reads. The sample contains about 17,000 distinct CDR3 sequences, 42% of which appear only once. The specimen sequenced was normal esophageal tissue next to the tumor. Receptor source: a female donor with esophageal squamous cell carcinoma.

About this clonotype: The CDR3 end shows no conserved phenylalanine or tryptophan, and so a read error is likely. The DNA is omitted, as the CDR3 cannot be located on it reliably, and the CDR3 follows TCRdb's listing. The chain joins TRBV24-1 to TRBJ2-5; TRBD1 was called by the table and not checked on the DNA. Germline CDR1 reads KGHDR; CDR2 reads SFDVKD. From its first to its last residue, the CDR3 has 17 amino acids. CDR3 in amino acids: CATSDSGGGAVIQYFGA.

CDR3 region: CASSEAWRADTQYF. The CDR3 DNA reads as TGTGCCAGCAGTGAAGCGTGGAGGGCAGATACGCAGTATTTT. J is TRBJ2-3 and V is TRBV2; D perhaps matches TRBD2 (6 bases). Germline CDR1 and CDR2: SNHLY and FYNNEI. The CDR3 is made up of 14 amino acids. V lost 0 bases and J lost 4, with 8 bases in between.

This clonotype was counted a few times. V usage is TRBV12-3 or TRBV12-4 and J usage is TRBJ2-1, with TRBD1 as a possible D gene (5 bases). This CDR3 is built from 15 residues. Deletions cut 2 bases from V and 6 bases from J, with 14 bases between. In nucleotides, the CDR3 is TGTGCCAGCAGTTTAAAGGGTGGGGCCTCCAATGAGCAGTTCTTC. Protein product: CASSLKGGASNEQFF.

This clonotype was seen only a few times. J is TRBJ2-1 and V is TRBV7-6, with D hard to call. V was shortened by 0 bases and J by 6 bases, with 9 bases between the two germline ends. This CDR3 comprises 14 residues. From germline, CDR1 is SGHVS and CDR2 FNYEAQ. CDR3 nucleotides: TGTGCCAGCAGCTTAGCGGGAAAGGTCAATGAGCAGTTCTTC. Protein product: CASSLAGKVNEQFF.

The rearrangement uses TRBV6-8 and TRBJ2-5, with D possibly called TRBD1 or TRBD2 (6 bases each). Germline V lookup: CDR1 MNHGY, CDR2 SAAAGT. The CDR3 is 14 amino acids. Between the trimmed V and J ends, which lost 7 bases and 5 bases, there was a span of 17 bases. CDR3 amino acids: CASTQQGGGETQYF. CDR3 bases: TGTGCCAGCACCCAACAGGGAGGAGGTGAGACCCAGTACTTC.

The table lists this clonotype with many counts. The rearrangement joins TRBV5-4 to TRBJ1-4; 10 bases map to TRBD1. Unmatched junction bases numbered 1, after V lost 4 bases and J lost 1 base. The CDR3 extends over 15 amino acids. Looked up from germline, CDR1 is SGHNT and CDR2 is YYREEE (reference sequence). This CDR3 reads CASSRDRGTNEKLFF. CDR3 DNA sequence: TGTGCCAGCAGCCGGGACAGGGGAACTAATGAAAAACTGTTTTTT.

This clonotype was seen more than once but under ten times. The chain combines TRBV7-8 with TRBJ2-1; D might be TRBD1 (5 bases). The DNA matches TRBJ2-7 better at its end, which makes the J call doubtful. Germline V lookup: CDR1 SGHVS, CDR2 FQNEAQ. The CDR3 runs to 13 residues. Here the CDR3 DNA reads TGTGCCAGCAGCTTAGTACAGGTTGACGAGCAGTACTTC. As protein: CASSLVQVDEQYF.

J is TRBJ2-7 and V is TRBV7-2, with 8 bases fitting TRBD1. This CDR3 contains 14 residues. In germline, CDR1 is SGHTA, CDR2 FQGNSA. Trimming cost V 4 bases and J 0 bases; bases outside gene matches: 2. CDR3 nucleotides: TGTGCCAGCAGCTCAGGGGGCAGCTCCTACGAGCAGTACTTC. Protein: CASSSGGSSYEQYF.

To note about this clonotype: Here the CDR3 omits its conserved ending phenylalanine or tryptophan, so a read error is the likely source. It is unclear where the CDR3 begins or ends on the DNA, so no DNA is shown, and the CDR3 is as TCRdb lists it. This rearrangement joins TRBV7-2 to TRBJ1-1; the table gives TRBD1 as D, unverified against the DNA. The CDR3 is 14 residues long, ends included. CDR1 is SGHTA, CDR2 FQGNSA, per germline. The CDR3 loop reads CASSFGGQPQHFGD.

This clonotype was counted a few times. A read error may explain this, as a much larger clone is one base away. This sequence joins TRBV24-1 and TRBJ2-5, with TRBD1 matching over 8 bases. V lost 1 base, J lost 11 bases, and 14 bases stayed unmatched. This CDR3 comprises 16 residues. Germline values: CDR1 KGHDR, CDR2 SFDVKD. CDR3 sequence (DNA): TGTGCCACCAGTGATTTAGGAGACAGGGGCTACAATGAGCAGTACTTC. This codes for CATSDLGDRGYNEQYF.

V is TRBV6-8 and J is TRBJ2-1; 12 bases map to TRBD2. The ends lost 5 bases at V and 5 bases at J; junction bases unmatched: 7. Germline V gene sequence: CDR1 MNHGY, CDR2 SAAAGT. CDR3 length equals 16 residues. The CDR3 loop is CASSARLAGANNEQFF. For the CDR3, the DNA is TGTGCCAGCAGTGCAAGACTAGCGGGGGCGAACAATGAGCAGTTCTTC.

The chain recombines TRBV7-9 with TRBJ2-3; 11 positions match TRBD2. This CDR3 spans 16 amino acids. J lost 1 base, V lost 5 bases, and 5 bases had no gene match. Germline V gives CDR1 SEHNR, CDR2 FQNEAQ (reference sequence). The CDR3 sequence is CASSLNSGRGTDTQYF. The CDR3 DNA sequence: TGTGCCAGCAGCCTAAATAGCGGGAGGGGCACAGATACGCAGTATTTT.

This clonotype was seen repeatedly, ten times or more. V and J are TRBV5-6 and TRBJ2-2, with 7 positions matching TRBD2. Per the germline V gene, CDR1 is SGHDT and CDR2 is YYEEEE. This CDR3 has 17 residues. The V segment lost 1 base and the J segment 2 bases; nucleotides outside the gene matches: 8. In DNA form, the CDR3 reads TGTGCCAGCAGCTTGTCCGTCAGCGGGGTAAACACCGGGGAGCTGTTTTTT. This translates into CASSLSVSGVNTGELFF.

In regard to this clonotype: The junction departs from the called germline gene at one end, perhaps through a read error. The chain recombines TRBV7-6 with TRBJ2-5, with 13 positions matching TRBD2. This CDR3 is 18 amino acids long. Looked up from germline, CDR1 is SGHVS and CDR2 is FNYEAQ. CDR3 DNA sequence: TGTGCTAGCAGCTCCGGCACCCCGGGACTAGCGGGACAAGAGACCCAGTACTTC. Translation: CASSSGTPGLAGQETQYF.

On this clonotype: The final CDR3 position lacks the conserved phenylalanine or tryptophan, pointing to a likely read error. The DNA is omitted, as the CDR3 cannot be located on it reliably, and the CDR3 follows TCRdb's listing. The rearrangement uses TRBV7-7 and TRBJ1-6; no DNA check was done on the table's D call, TRBD1. The CDR3 length equals 10 residues, ends included. CDR1 and CDR2 from the germline V gene are SSHAT and FNYEAQ (reference sequence). This CDR3 reads CASSLGARGV.

In this sample, this clonotype turned up many times. The V and J genes are TRBV19 and TRBJ2-5; TRBD1 agrees at 10 bases. The ends lost 3 bases at V and 5 bases at J; junction bases unmatched: 3. The CDR3 extends over 14 amino acids. CDR1 LNHDA and CDR2 SQIVND come from the germline V gene (reference sequence). CDR3 nucleotides: TGTGCCAGTAGTATCGGACAGGGGGGTGAGACCCAGTACTTC. Residues: CASSIGQGGETQYF.

This clonotype was counted many times. CDR3 residues: CASSLNPSGSYEQYF. CDR3 coding DNA: TGTGCCAGCAGCTTAAACCCTAGCGGGAGTTACGAGCAGTACTTC. The chain has TRBV7-2 and TRBJ2-5; 10 bases are shared with TRBD2. The better agreement between TRBJ2-7 and the DNA end casts doubt on the J call. This CDR3 region has 15 residues. From germline, CDR1 is SGHTA and CDR2 FQGNSA.

This clonotype is judged medium-sized (0.01 to 0.1%). The rearrangement links TRBV10-2 to TRBJ2-1, with D perhaps matching TRBD1 or TRBD2 (5 bases each). The length of the CDR3 is 13 residues. V lost 6 bases and J 5 bases, leaving 11 bases between the germline ends. CDR1 is WSHSY and CDR2 is SAAADI in the germline V gene. In DNA form, the CDR3 reads TGCGCCAGCAGGTGGGACGTAAACAATGAGCAGTTCTTC. Translating it yields CASRWDVNNEQFF.

Points on this clonotype: The missing conserved phenylalanine or tryptophan at the end of this CDR3 makes a read error likely. The DNA is left out, because the CDR3 cannot be placed on it with certainty; the CDR3 is given as TCRdb lists it. The V call is TRBV7-2, the J call TRBJ1-1; the D segment call TRBD1 is taken from the table without a DNA check. The germline V gene has CDR1 SGHTA and CDR2 FQGNSA. The CDR3 spans 17 amino acids, including both terminal residues. The CDR3 loop is CASSKTTGQGYEQYFGQ.

This clonotype was observed once. The chain links TRBV6-6 to TRBJ2-1; D ambiguous. Trimming stripped 2 bases from V and 6 bases from J, with 8 bases between. In germline, CDR1 is MNHNY, CDR2 SVGAGI (reference sequence). The CDR3 loop spans 13 amino acids. CDR3 residues: CASSYGQLNEQFF. The CDR3 DNA sequence: TGTGCCAGCAGTTACGGTCAACTCAATGAGCAGTTCTTC.

There are many counts of this clonotype. The junction departs from the called germline gene at one end, perhaps through a read error. The chain joins TRBV19 to TRBJ1-6, with D perhaps TRBD1 (6 bases). Per germline, CDR1 LNHDA and CDR2 SQIVND (reference sequence). The CDR3 is 14 amino acids. CDR3 in amino acids: CASRVGHDNSPLHF. CDR3 sequence (DNA): TGTGCCAGTAGGGTGGGACACGATAATTCACCCCTCCACTTC.

Concerning this clonotype itself: A much larger clonotype is one base distant, so this may be a read error. This chain connects TRBV5-6 to TRBJ2-5; D is ambiguous. V was pared by 3 bases and J by 11 bases, with 23 bases between. The CDR3 is made up of 15 amino acids. Germline V gene sequence: CDR1 SGHDT, CDR2 YYEEEE. The CDR3, as DNA: TGTGCCAGCAGCTCTCAGAGAGTATTCGGCGTGGAGCAGTACTTC. Amino acids: CASSSQRVFGVEQYF. Complete variable domain (other parts from reference TRBV5-6 and TRBJ2-5): DAGVTQSPTHLIKTRGQQVTLRCSPKSGHDTVSWYQQALGQGPQFIFQYYEEEERQRGNFPDRFSGHQFPNYSSELNVNALLLGDSALYLCASSSQRVFGVEQYFGPGTRLLVL.

V gene TRBV7-6 combines with J gene TRBJ2-5; TRBD2 matches 7 bases. The length of the CDR3 is 14 residues. V trimming: 4 bases; J trimming: 3 bases; junction bases outside the gene matches: 5. CDR1 and CDR2 (germline): SGHVS, FNYEAQ. DNA for the CDR3: TGTGCCAGCAGCTGGGGAGGGCAGAAAGAGACCCAGTACTTC. It yields the protein CASSWGGQKETQYF.

For this clonotype: Given the absence of the conserved phenylalanine or tryptophan at the CDR3 end, a read error is likely. The DNA is omitted, as the CDR3 cannot be located on it reliably, and the CDR3 follows TCRdb's listing. The rearrangement links TRBV14 to TRBJ2-5; TRBD1 is taken as the D call from the table, unchecked against the DNA. From germline, CDR1 is SGHDN and CDR2 FVKESK. The length of the CDR3 is 19 amino acids, counting both ends. The CDR3 reads CASSQDRGQGFSRGYTFGS.

Note on this clonotype: This may arise from a read error, as a much more abundant clone is one base away. This sequence joins TRBV10-3 and TRBJ2-4, with D perhaps assigned TRBD1 or TRBD2 (6 bases each). This CDR3 has 16 amino acids. Germline V gives CDR1 ENHRY, CDR2 SYGVKD. Trimming took 3 bases from V and 13 from J, leaving 25 bases between them. The CDR3 DNA follows: TGTGCCATCAGTGAAGACAGGTTAGGAGGGTACAATGAGCAGTACTTC. Encoded protein: CAISEDRLGGYNEQYF.

The chain joins TRBV11-2 to TRBJ2-5; D gene ambiguous. The J call is uncertain, as TRBJ1-2 better fits the DNA end. Germline values: CDR1 SGHAT, CDR2 FQNNGV. This CDR3 region has 12 residues. In DNA, the CDR3 is TGTGCCAGCAGCTTATTAGGAGGGGGCTACACCTTC. This sequence encodes CASSLLGGGYTF.